This T cell receptor beta chain was sequenced for a study of tumor-infiltrating lymphocytes in primary liver carcinoma listed by TCRdb under 2017. With respect to the entire study: Of the five patients, three men and two women aged 30 to 69 years, four had hepatocellular carcinoma and one had combined HCC and intrahepatic cholangiocarcinoma. The five patients had tumors staged T1-T3 N0M0, with maximum diameters ranging from roughly 4 to 10 cm. Each sample produced roughly 3.65 to 7.5 million productive TCRbeta reads, and read depth showed no significant difference between tissue types. For each liver tumor, the study sampled five regions along with adjacent normal tissue and blood, and applied TCRbeta repertoire sequencing, expression microarrays and whole-exome sequencing. A total of roughly 35 specimens from 5 patients, comprising some 25 tumor regions, 5 adjacent noncancerous liver tissues and 5 peripheral blood samples, were covered by TCRbeta repertoire sequencing. Agilent mRNA microarray profiling was performed on the roughly 25 tumor region samples to relate TCRbeta repertoire diversity to the local molecular phenotype. Repertoires from technical replicates were highly reproducible, with mean shared-clone rates about 0.91 and correlation coefficients above 0.95.

General conclusions and limits of the study: Because the samples were bulk and unsorted, CD4+ and CD8+ T cell repertoires could not be compared. Only roughly 7-25% of top clones appeared in all five regions of a tumor, which suggests that tumor-infiltrating T cells are spatially heterogeneous. Pairs of tumor regions showed greater repertoire overlap (mean around 35%) than tumor-adjacent pairs (approximately 17%) or tumor-blood pairs (approximately 15%), which is consistent with antigen-driven expansion. The top 250 clones made up a significantly larger repertoire fraction in tumors than in blood (p = 0.039). With just five or six patients in the study, the authors point out that the findings should be validated in a larger study. Because only the TCR beta chain was sequenced and unpaired alpha chains were not captured, true repertoire diversity is likely underestimated.

Without any cell sorting, total RNA and DNA were extracted together from about 19-30 mg of bulk tissue using the AllPrep DNA/RNA mini kit. Five patients with histopathologically diagnosed primary liver carcinoma underwent surgical resection in China between late 2015 and 2016. Chronic HBV infection was present in the patients, and the patients were treatment-naive at sampling. Five spatially separated regions were sampled from each tumor: the superior, inferior, left-lateral and right-lateral poles, plus the tumor centre. Histology showed that every tumor sample contained more than 90% viable tumor cells. Each fresh piece of tumor and adjacent tissue was cut in two, with one half stored in RNAlater at -80 degrees C and the other half sent for histology. TCRbeta-specific cDNA was reverse-transcribed from 500 ng total RNA using a constant-region primer and ProtoScript II reverse transcriptase. The TCRbeta libraries were prepared through three rounds of nested multiplex PCR following a slightly modified ARM-PCR procedure. Each of the first two PCR rounds ran for 9 to 10 cycles using multiplex TRBV1-TRBV30 forward primers together with a Cbeta reverse primer. Sample barcodes and Illumina adapters were added in a final 25-cycle PCR using Deep VentR polymerase. Before sequencing, amplicons of 200-500 bp were purified from gel using a QIAquick gel extraction kit. TCRbeta amplicons were sequenced on an Illumina HiSeq 2500 with 250-bp paired-end reads. On the authors' methods: Trimmomatic v0.33 was used to quality-trim the reads, and FLASH v1.2.11 was used to merge paired reads so that full CDR3 sequences could be recovered. V, D and J germline segments were assigned to the rearranged TCRbeta sequences by MiGEC v1.2.1b. Clonotype statistics and Shannon-Wiener diversity indices were calculated with VDJtools v1.0.0. Except for diversity analysis, only each sample's 250 most abundant clonotypes were used in subsequent analyses to reduce sampling bias. Using fastp at Q25 and MiXCR, TCRdb reprocessed the public reads and kept productive beta chains. Each CDR3 protein gets just one entry, which takes the most common genes and DNA from the rows behind it. The V and J calls were determined by TCRdb, not by the authors. This sample has about 35,000 distinct CDR3 sequences in its table, and roughly 74% of those were observed once. Of the sample, 16% is held by the ten largest clones.

Taken from the germline V gene, the CDR1 and CDR2 loops are SGHAT and FQNNGV. Including the terminal cysteine and phenylalanine, the CDR3 comprises 15 residues. Of all the DNA, just the CDR3 is kept, 45 bases in frame from base 1. As to this clonotype: Its antigen is currently not known. One end of the junction does not line up with germline, which may come from a read error.

The sequencing input was liver tumor tissue from sampling region 4. Per the publication, the cell subset or site label means: tumor region T4, right-lateral pole. The clonotype was recovered from a man aged 35 to 55 with primary liver carcinoma and hepatitis B virus infection. The sequence joins TRBV11-2 to TRBJ2-1; the D segment could be TRBD1, given 5 matching bases. The DNA reads TGTGCCAGCAGCTTAATAGGGGATTCACACAAAGAGCAGTTCTTC. Translated, it reads CASSLIGDSHKEQFF. With all but the CDR3 taken from the reference TRBV11-2 and TRBJ2-1 genes, the full variable domain is: EAGVAQSPRYKIIEKRQSVAFWCNPISGHATLYWYQQILGQGPKLLIQFQNNGVVDDSQLPKDRFSAERLKGVDSTLKIQPAKLEDSAVYLCASSLIGDSHKEQFFGPGTRLTVL.